This T cell receptor beta chain was obtained from a study of read filtering for tumor transcriptome and immune sequencing. About the study: Mean patient age was approximately 66 years, range roughly 40 to 85; around 16 male, over twelve female. R-ISS stage counts were roughly eight for I, about 15 for II, 6 or 7 for III. Study conclusions and caveats: IR-seq captured clonotypes deeper and more reliably than RNA-seq.

CDR3 size: 19 residues. V lost 8 bases to trimming and J lost 8 bases; unmatched junction nucleotides: 24. Every patient had bone marrow sampled while the disease was active. In its sample, this clonotype was seen a few times. The target antigen is unknown. Molecular barcoded adaptors covering alpha/delta and beta/gamma chains were used on 400 to 450 ng RNA. Via MiXCR, TCRdb re-called the reads, giving one row per CDR3 protein. Of approximately 20,000 distinct CDR3 sequences listed, over 20% are singletons. Sequencing was performed on a population of CD138-negative cells sorted from bone marrow. The J gene is TRBJ2-3, the V gene TRBV12-3 or TRBV12-4; 11 nucleotides line up with TRBD1. The clonotype originates from a donor older than 35 with multiple myeloma. The CDR3 is CASGLDRGRSAVLRGTQYF. The CDR3 DNA is TGTGCCAGCGGACTGGACAGGGGGCGCTCAGCGGTCCTTAGGGGTACGCAGTATTTT.